This section outlines one TCR beta chain sequence together with its context. Its binding antigen is unknown. No much larger clone is present one base from it, and per-base qualities are unavailable. TCRbeta CDR3 regions were amplified from genomic DNA using the immunoSEQ Assay, a bias-controlled multiplex PCR. The authors processed their data as follows. The number of nucleated cells in each sample was estimated from the amplification of reference gene primers within the assay. Sequence reads were collapsed and filtered to measure the absolute abundance of every unique TCRbeta CDR3 rearrangement. For each sample, productive Simpson clonality was calculated as the square root of Simpson's diversity index across productive rearrangements. Not all clones reach the TCRdb copy of this immuneACCESS table, which keeps in-frame sequences only. Checked studies attribute under half of the gap to unresolved V genes and leave the rest unexplained. D and trimming were read from the DNA, whereas the V and J calls and clone size are those reported in that table. Here the sample has 150,000 to 180,000 clones; around 85% occur a single time. The biggest ten clones account for approximately 2.3% of the sample.

This record belongs to a study of blood T cell repertoires in COVID-19 (TCRdb year 2020). In the study overall: The collaborator samples originated in the United States, Italy and Spain and spanned the acute and convalescent phases of COVID-19. The material from the prospective study consisted of cDNA or gDNA derived from T cells, B-cell-depleted T cells, or PBMCs. Subjects who had been exposed to COVID-19, were actively infected with it, or had recovered from it provided the deeply sampled blood TCRbeta repertoires that made up the dataset. The repertoires were released in a freely available public database meant as a resource for research on the immune response to SARS-CoV-2. Samples came from the ongoing ImmuneRACE study (first 160 participants) plus 1,254 subjects from 6 global collaborators. Sample metadata almost always included a de-identified subject ID, COVID-19 status, age in years and sex. Where HLA class I and class II types were available, the types were taken from metadata supplied by the sample provider, not from assay-based typing. Study-wide findings and limitations: The amount of clinical and demographic metadata varied by source and participant and was provided uncurated.

There are 16 amino acids in the CDR3, from cysteine to phenylalanine inclusive. Just CDR3 DNA is preserved here, 48 bases in frame from base 1. The junction carries 15 bases between V and J, which are trimmed by 5 bases and 4 bases respectively. CDR1 and CDR2, looked up from the germline V gene, are SGHAT and FQNNGV. Whole blood was collected in K2EDTA tubes by collaborating institutions according to the institutions' own protocols. For TCRbeta analysis, collaborator samples were shipped as frozen whole blood, as isolated PBMCs, or as DNA extracted from either sample type. This TCR was sampled from an older woman with acute or convalescent COVID-19. Sequencing was carried out using peripheral blood. This chain joins TRBV11-2 to TRBJ1-6, and perhaps TRBD1 as D gene, on 5 matching bases. The encoded CDR3 is CASSPAAGGYNSPLHF. The DNA sequence is given as TGTGCCAGCAGCCCCGCGGCCGGGGGATATAATTCACCCCTCCACTTT.